Reported below is one T cell receptor (beta chain). The target antigen is unknown. Primers: 60 Vbeta forward and 13 Jbeta reverse. Only in-frame clones appear in the TCRdb table, and some are missing; sequencing was by immunoSEQ multiplex PCR. The data show around 240,000 clones, roughly 87% seen once. CDR3 length: 14 residues. V shed 1 base and J shed 5 bases, with 11 bases lying between them. CDR1 is SEHNR, CDR2 FQNEAQ, per germline (reference sequence). Every donor was a healthy person donating bone marrow. This sample was included in a study of cytomegalovirus exposure and HLA in healthy donors. General study results and limits: Another analysis was done later, and it associated 16,951 TCR beta sequences with HLA alleles at 0.05 false discovery rate. In vitro checks showed that three CMV-associated chains really do target CMV antigens.

The sequenced sample was PBMCs. The sequence was obtained from a woman aged 40 to 50 in good health and CMV-seropositive. The chain recombines TRBV7-9 with TRBJ1-2; D not certain. CDR3 loop: CASSLEQMIYGYTF. CDR3 coding DNA: TGTGCCAGCAGCTTAGAACAAATGATATATGGCTACACCTTC.